The present entry profiles one T cell receptor beta chain with its context. Antigen unknown. This entry is derived from a study of CD8 T cells in Susac syndrome. Study background: The Susac syndrome patients were therapy-naive, on corticosteroids, or on intravenous immunoglobulin alone at blood draw. Study conclusions and caveats: The CD4+ T cell repertoires from Susac syndrome exhibited no clonal expansion.

Sequencing of TCR beta covered CD8+ and CD4+ T cells obtained from blood. An input of 0.5 to 1 ug of RNA was subjected to reverse transcription using random hexamers. It was immunoSEQ multiplex PCR that amplified TCR beta CDR3 across 54 Vbeta and 13 Jbeta. TCRdb reprocessed the immunoSEQ multiplex PCR reads via MiXCR and lists one record per CDR3 protein. This sample has roughly 150,000 distinct CDR3 sequences, with nearly 97% found just once. The sequencing sample was made of CD4+ T cells from PBMCs. This sequence was found in a human donor with Susac syndrome.

CDR3 in amino acids: CSASIGPTNTGELFF. DNA of the CDR3: TGCAGTGCTAGTATAGGGCCAACGAACACCGGGGAGCTGTTTTTT. The chain combines TRBV20-1 with TRBJ2-2; D unclear. The V gene's germline CDR1 is DFQATT and CDR2 SNEGSKA (reference sequence). The CDR3 extends over 15 amino acids. The V end lost 3 bases, the J end lost 0 bases, and 11 bases lay between the germline ends.